Presented here are 12 T cell receptor beta chains from one specimen sequenced in a study of control samples from healthy donors and cancer patients. Only in-frame clones appear in the TCRdb table, and some are missing; sequencing was by immunoSEQ multiplex PCR. The sample yields 150,000 to 200,000 clones, under 96% seen once. Source material: blood. These receptors originate from a woman aged 30 to 39 in good health.

The chain uses TRBV12-3 or TRBV12-4 and TRBJ1-2; D is ambiguous. The length of the CDR3 is 12 residues. V was shortened by 4 bases and J by 5 bases, with 8 bases between the two germline ends. The CDR3 bases are TGTGCCAGCAGTTACCTTCTATATGGCTACACCTTC. Protein: CASSYLLYGYTF.

This CDR3 reads CASSLSLGGYGYTF. The CDR3 DNA is TGTGCCAGCAGTTTATCTCTAGGGGGGTATGGCTACACCTTC. The rearrangement links TRBV27 to TRBJ1-2, with a tentative D call TRBD1 (6 bases). This CDR3 region has 14 residues. CDR1 and CDR2 from the germline V gene are MNHEY and SMNVEV (reference sequence). The V and J ends lost 0 bases and 5 bases respectively, with 10 bases between them.

The chain joins TRBV7-2 to TRBJ2-2; TRBD2 is a possible D gene (6 bases). Germline V gene lookup returns CDR1 SGHTA and CDR2 FQGNSA. V was pared by 1 base and J by 7 bases, with 13 bases between. The CDR3 has 15 residues. CDR3 sequence reads: CASSLGLVMGGELFF. CDR3 coding DNA: TGTGCCAGCAGCTTAGGACTAGTCATGGGCGGGGAGCTGTTTTTT.

In the case of this clone: Compared with germline, one end of the junction differs, possibly owing to a read error. This chain joins TRBV18 and TRBJ1-2; D perhaps matches TRBD1 (5 bases). Germline CDR1 reads KGHSH; CDR2 reads LQKENI. The CDR3 has 16 amino acids. The CDR3, as DNA: TGTGCCAGCTCACCACGGGGCCAGGGATCTTCGTTGAGGGTGGACTTC. Translation: CASSPRGQGSSLRVDF.

The chain uses TRBV7-8 and TRBJ2-2, with D possibly TRBD2 on 5 matching bases. V lost 1 base and J lost 8, with 11 bases in between. The CDR3 length is 14 residues. The germline gives CDR1 SGHVS, CDR2 FQNEAQ. CDR3 sequence reads: CASSLGSGIGELFF. The DNA for the CDR3 is TGTGCCAGCAGCTTAGGTTCGGGGATAGGGGAGCTGTTTTTT.

J is TRBJ1-5 and V is TRBV5-6; 8 bases map to TRBD1. The J segment lost 7 bases and the V segment lost 4 bases, leaving 4 bases of the junction unmatched. Germline CDR1 is SGHDT and CDR2 is YYEEEE. CDR3 length: 13 amino acids. CDR3 protein: CASSLRQGQPQHF. The CDR3 nucleotides are TGTGCCAGCAGCCTGCGACAGGGGCAGCCCCAGCATTTT.

This sequence joins TRBV28 and TRBJ1-4; D unresolved. The germline V gene encodes CDR1 MDHEN and CDR2 SYDVKM. The CDR3 extends over 12 amino acids. V lost 4 bases to trimming and J lost 8 bases, with 8 bases between them. The CDR3 region has the DNA TGTGCCAGCAGTTCGGCCGGGGAAAAACTGTTTTTT. This translates into CASSSAGEKLFF.

This chain connects TRBV4-1 to TRBJ1-6; TRBD1 might be the D (5 bases). Trimming took off 2 bases at V and 5 bases at J, with 7 bases between the two ends. CDR3 length: 14 amino acids. Germline V gives CDR1 MGHRA, CDR2 YSYEKL. The chain's CDR3 is CASSQPGHNSPLHF. In DNA form, the CDR3 reads TGCGCCAGCAGCCAACCGGGACATAATTCACCCCTCCACTTT.

The rearrangement links TRBV25-1 to TRBJ1-2, with D perhaps matching TRBD1 (5 bases). Trimming left V 5 bases short and J 7 bases short, with 14 bases between. CDR3 length: 13 amino acids. Looked up from germline, CDR1 is MGHDK and CDR2 is SYGVNS. In nucleotides, the CDR3 is TGTGCCAGCAGTCCCTGGGACCGCGGTGGCTACACCTTC. Translation gives CASSPWDRGGYTF.

The chain links TRBV25-1 to TRBJ2-1; D may be TRBD2 (6 bases). CDR3 length: 16 amino acids. Germline CDR1 and CDR2: MGHDK and SYGVNS. The germline V and J ends were trimmed by 7 bases and 0 bases, with 16 bases remaining between them. CDR3 coding DNA: TGTGCCAGCACCATAGCACTAGCCGACTCCTACAATGAGCAGTTCTTC. Amino acids: CASTIALADSYNEQFF. The full variable domain, in which reference TRBV25-1 and TRBJ2-1 provide the parts outside the CDR3, is EADIYQTPRYLVIGTGKKITLECSQTMGHDKMYWYQQDPGMELHLIHYSYGVNSTEKGDLSSESTVSRIRTEHFPLTLESARPSHTSQYLCASTIALADSYNEQFFGPGTRLTVL.

This clone was recorded only once. The rearrangement links TRBV2 to TRBJ2-1, with 9 bases identical to TRBD2. The CDR3 totals 17 residues. Germline assignment: CDR1 SNHLY and CDR2 FYNNEI. J gave up 2 bases and V 3 bases, and 8 bases lay outside the gene matches. This CDR3 reads CASSDGVGLAAYNEQFF. CDR3 nucleotide sequence: TGTGCCAGCAGTGATGGAGTGGGACTAGCCGCCTACAATGAGCAGTTCTTC.

The chain recombines TRBV7-9 with TRBJ2-5, with D perhaps TRBD1 (5 bases). In germline, CDR1 is SEHNR, CDR2 FQNEAQ (reference sequence). V shed 5 bases and J shed 5 bases, with 21 bases lying between them. The CDR3 runs 16 residues. CDR3 residues: CASSPPPGKMGETQYF. The CDR3 bases are TGTGCCAGCAGCCCCCCCCCAGGGAAGATGGGGGAGACCCAGTACTTC.